The T cell receptor beta chain described here comes from a study of T cell repertoires in cytomegalovirus infection. Study overall: Indicated by public TCR beta signatures were CMV infection and matching HLA type. Overall study findings and caveats: Clonotypes of TCR beta that were HLA-C-restricted and CMV-specific dominated the ex vivo response. Based on cumulative public TCR beta family frequency, carriers of CMV plus the relevant HLA were identified.

On this clonotype: The antigen is not known.

TCRdb reprocessed the reads via MiXCR and lists one record per CDR3 protein. The sample consists of 100,000 to 150,000 distinct CDR3 sequences, approximately 9.2% of them appearing once. This CDR3 contains 12 residues. Germline lookup yields CDR1 KGHSH and CDR2 LQKENI. The V and J ends lost 3 bases and 2 bases respectively, with 5 bases between them. The receptor was isolated from a human donor in good health (CMV status not recorded). Some clones in this sample may be carry-over from other donors' samples. Sequenced sample: PBMCs. V is TRBV18 and J is TRBJ2-7; D is ambiguous. The DNA for the CDR3 is TGTGCCAGCTCACCCCTCACCTACGAGCAGTACTTC. Translated, it gives CASSPLTYEQYF.